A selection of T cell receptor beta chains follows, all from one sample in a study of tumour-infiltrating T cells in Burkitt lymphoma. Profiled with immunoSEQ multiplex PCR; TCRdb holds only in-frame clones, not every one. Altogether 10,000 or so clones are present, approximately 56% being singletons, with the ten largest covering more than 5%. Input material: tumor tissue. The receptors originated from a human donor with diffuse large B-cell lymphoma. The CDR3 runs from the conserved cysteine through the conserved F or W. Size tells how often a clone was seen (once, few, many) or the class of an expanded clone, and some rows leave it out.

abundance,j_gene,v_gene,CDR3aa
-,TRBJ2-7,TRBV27,CASSRMPETYEQYF
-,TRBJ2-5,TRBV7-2,CASSLTSGQETQYF
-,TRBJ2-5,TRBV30,CAWSAGQGETQYF
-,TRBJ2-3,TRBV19,CASSRDNADTQYF
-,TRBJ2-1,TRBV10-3,CAIRTSGTSGTNEQFF
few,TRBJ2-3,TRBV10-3,CATTTGLEDTQYF
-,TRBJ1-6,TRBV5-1,CASSPSTGGNSPLHF
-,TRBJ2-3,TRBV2,CASSEISSGGLDTQYF
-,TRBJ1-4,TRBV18,CASSRGAAEKLFF
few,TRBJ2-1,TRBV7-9,CASRQGTYNEQFF
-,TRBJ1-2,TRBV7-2,CASSPSAGNYGYTF
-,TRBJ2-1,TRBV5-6,CASSLEGPEQFF
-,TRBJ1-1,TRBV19,CASSIAGFGTEAFF
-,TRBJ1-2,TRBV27,CATGTGRNYGYTF
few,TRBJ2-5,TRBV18,CASSPPSVRQETQYF
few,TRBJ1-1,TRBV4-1,CASTRQTQQSEAFF
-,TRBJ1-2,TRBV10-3,CATSGSYGYTF
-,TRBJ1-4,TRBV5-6,CASSTSGTNEKLFF
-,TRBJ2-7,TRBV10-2,CASKLGSDEQYF
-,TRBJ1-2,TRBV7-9,CASTYVGVNYGYTF
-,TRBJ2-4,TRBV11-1,CASSLTPGGRNIQYF
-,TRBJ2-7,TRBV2,CASSARPLSYEQYF
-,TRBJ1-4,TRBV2,CASRSDPREKLFF
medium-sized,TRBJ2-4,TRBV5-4,CASSSSGGGLAKNIQYF
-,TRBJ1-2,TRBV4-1,CASSQESGGGLGYTF
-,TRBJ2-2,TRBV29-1,CSVPGFTGELFF
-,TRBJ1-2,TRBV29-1,CSVEIGTGYGYTF
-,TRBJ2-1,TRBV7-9,CASSPRQGAITQGHNEQFF
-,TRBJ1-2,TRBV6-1,CASSELRQNYGYTF
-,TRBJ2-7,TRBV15,CATSRSSGESYEQYF
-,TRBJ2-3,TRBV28,CASSLGGSPTDTQYF
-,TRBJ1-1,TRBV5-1,CASSLDTWDTEAFF
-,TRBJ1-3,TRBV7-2,CASSFLQGPGNTIYF
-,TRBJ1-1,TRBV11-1,CASSRTYTEAFF
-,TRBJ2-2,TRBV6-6,CASRKGMDRELFF
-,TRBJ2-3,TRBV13,CASSFGLFPSTDTQYF
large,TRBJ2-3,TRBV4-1,CASRGGTENTDTQYF
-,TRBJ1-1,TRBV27,CASSRRDRRNTEAFF
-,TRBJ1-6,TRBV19,CASSIRQRAYNSPLHF
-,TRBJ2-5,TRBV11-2,CASSLGPGQTQYF
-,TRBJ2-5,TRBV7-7,CASSLGDLETQYF
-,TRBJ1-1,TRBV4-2,CASSQPGRTNTEAFF
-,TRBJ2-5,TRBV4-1,CASSQEGQVRETQYF
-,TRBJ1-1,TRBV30,CAWSVLSAGVGTEAFF
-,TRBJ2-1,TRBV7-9,CASSQERVDPGEQFF
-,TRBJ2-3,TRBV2,CASSERDTQYF
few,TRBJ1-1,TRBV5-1,CASSLGLGTEAFF
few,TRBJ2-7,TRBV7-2,CASSLGGPYEQYF